Below are 25 T cell receptor beta chains sequenced from a single sample in a study of breast tumors, draining lymph nodes, adjacent tissues. Axillary draining lymph nodes of breast cancer patients supplied the node samples. Each CDR3 protein gets one entry after TCRdb re-called the multiplex PCR reads with MiXCR. The sample has about 130,000 distinct CDR3 sequences; 21% are singletons. Sequenced sample: axillary lymph node tissue. The receptor set was obtained from a female donor with breast cancer. Some clones in this sample may be carry-over from other donors' samples.

This clonotype was observed at least ten times. The J gene is TRBJ2-2, the V gene TRBV5-6; 7 bases agree with TRBD1. Germline V lookup: CDR1 SGHDT, CDR2 YYEEEE. This CDR3 has 15 residues. The V gene end was trimmed by 4 bases and the J gene end by 4 bases; junction bases not matched to a gene: 7. The DNA of the CDR3 is TGTGCCAGCAGCCTATTGACAGGGATCACCGGGGAGCTGTTTTTT. Its protein product is CASSLLTGITGELFF.

This clonotype was recorded once. The junction does not match germline at one end; this may be a read error. The J gene is TRBJ2-7, the V gene TRBV18; TRBD1 aligns across 7 bases. Per the germline V gene, CDR1 is KGHSH and CDR2 is LQKENI. This CDR3 comprises 13 residues. DNA for the CDR3: TGTGCCAGCTCACTAGACAGGGCCTACGAGCAGCACTTC. This sequence encodes CASSLDRAYEQHF.

The chain couples TRBV6-1 to TRBJ2-1, with D perhaps matching TRBD1 (5 bases). Trimming cost V 0 bases and J 2 bases, with 8 bases left between them. In germline, CDR1 is MNHNS, CDR2 SASEGT. The CDR3 covers 15 residues. The CDR3 region has the DNA TGTGCCAGCAGTGAAGCTGCAGGGACCTACAATGAGCAGTTCTTC. Its translation is CASSEAAGTYNEQFF.

This sequence joins TRBV12-5 and TRBJ2-2; TRBD2 matches 10 bases. Germline lookup yields CDR1 LGHNT and CDR2 FRNRAP. V lost 0 bases and J lost 4; bases outside the gene matches: 11. CDR3 length: 19 residues. CDR3 in amino acids: CASGLVRPLAGVGTGELFF. The CDR3 coding sequence is TGTGCTAGTGGTTTGGTACGGCCTCTAGCGGGAGTCGGCACCGGGGAGCTGTTTTTT.

This clonotype was detected ten times or more. The genes are TRBV19 and TRBJ2-1; maybe TRBD2 (6 bases). The germline gives CDR1 LNHDA, CDR2 SQIVND (reference sequence). The germline V and J ends were trimmed by 6 bases and 2 bases, with 14 bases remaining between them. The CDR3 spans 15 residues. CDR3 in DNA: TGTGCCAGTAGGGGGACTCGCGTACCCTACAATGAGCAGTTCTTC. It is translated as CASRGTRVPYNEQFF.

Notes on this clonotype: The CDR3 does not close with the conserved phenylalanine or tryptophan, likely indicating a read error. The rearrangement links TRBV18 to TRBJ2-3; a possible D gene is TRBD1 (6 bases). Germline V CDR1 and CDR2: KGHSH, LQKENI. The germline V and J ends were trimmed by 2 bases and 0 bases, with 6 bases remaining between them. The CDR3 sequence is 14 residues long. The CDR3 spells CASSPTGSTDTQYP. The CDR3 nucleotides read TGTGCCAGCTCACCAACAGGGAGCACAGATACGCAGTATCCT.

This clonotype appeared many times. This rearrangement joins TRBV7-9 to TRBJ2-5; 7 bases agree with TRBD2. Germline trimming cut 1 base from V and 4 bases from J; bases unmatched to any gene: 6. CDR3 size: 15 residues. In germline, CDR1 is SEHNR, CDR2 FQNEAQ (reference sequence). The DNA of the CDR3 is TGTGCCAGCAGCTTAGGACTAGCCGGAATAGAGACCCAGTACTTC. Translated, it gives CASSLGLAGIETQYF.

A note on this clonotype: Being one base from a much bigger clone, this may be a read error. The V and J genes are TRBV18 and TRBJ1-2; 8 nucleotides agree with TRBD1. Germline CDR1 is KGHSH and CDR2 is LQKENI. This CDR3 spans 14 amino acids. The ends lost 6 bases at V and 6 bases at J; junction bases unmatched: 9. The CDR3 loop is CASSKAETGDGYTF. CDR3 in DNA: TGTGCCAGCTCTAAAGCCGAGACAGGGGATGGCTACACCTTC.

As to this clonotype: A read error may be the cause here, since a much bigger clone is one base away. The rearrangement joins TRBV14 to TRBJ1-4, with 7 bases lining up with TRBD1. Germline-derived CDR1 and CDR2 are SGHDN and FVKESK. The CDR3 runs 15 residues. Trimming at V came to 7 bases and at J to 7 bases, leaving 12 bases not matched to a gene. CDR3 amino acids: CASNHFKGAGEKLFF. DNA for the CDR3: TGTGCCAGCAACCATTTCAAGGGGGCGGGTGAAAAACTGTTTTTT.

The table lists this clonotype with many counts. The V gene is TRBV7-6, the J gene TRBJ2-7; tentative D call: TRBD1 (6 bases). The V and J ends lost 5 bases and 0 bases respectively, with 14 bases between them. Germline V gene data show CDR1 as SGHVS and CDR2 as FNYEAQ. The length of the CDR3 is 15 residues. The CDR3 sequence: CASSPRDTHSYEQYF. DNA for the CDR3: TGTGCCAGCAGCCCCCGGGACACCCACTCCTACGAGCAGTACTTC.

This clonotype was seen at least ten times. The chain couples TRBV4-1 to TRBJ2-1, with 8 bases that match TRBD2. Germline CDR1 is MGHRA and CDR2 is YSYEKL. Trimming at V came to 0 bases and at J to 4 bases, leaving 2 bases not matched to a gene. The CDR3 consists of 15 residues. In DNA form, the CDR3 reads TGCGCCAGCAGCCAAGAGGGACTAGGTTACAATGAGCAGTTCTTC. Translation gives CASSQEGLGYNEQFF.

This clonotype showed up just a few times. The CDR3 loop is CASSQGGYTGELFF. The CDR3 DNA is TGCGCCAGCAGCCAAGGAGGGTACACCGGGGAGCTGTTTTTT. The rearrangement links TRBV4-1 to TRBJ2-2; the D gene is possibly TRBD2 (5 bases). The CDR3 covers 14 residues. The germline CDR1 and CDR2 sequences are MGHRA and YSYEKL. V lost 1 base to trimming and J lost 3 bases, with 6 bases between them.

In its sample, this clonotype was seen many times. The V call is TRBV12-5, the J call TRBJ1-3; D is ambiguous. V lost 7 bases and J lost 0, with 13 bases in between. The CDR3 consists of 15 residues. Germline V CDR1 and CDR2: LGHNT, FRNRAP. Here the CDR3 reads CASAWAKNSGNTIYF. CDR3 coding DNA: TGTGCTAGTGCCTGGGCAAAGAACTCTGGAAACACCATATATTTT. Full variable domain (outside the CDR3, taken from reference TRBV12-5 and TRBJ1-3): DARVTQTPRHKVTEMGQEVTMRCQPILGHNTVFWYRQTMMQGLELLAYFRNRAPLDDSGMPKDRFSAEMPDATLATLKIQPSEPRDSAVYFCASAWAKNSGNTIYFGEGSWLTVV.

This clonotype was seen many times. This chain connects TRBV6-5 to TRBJ2-1; D ambiguous. Trimming took off 3 bases at V and 0 bases at J, with 9 bases between the two ends. CDR3 length: 15 amino acids. CDR1 is MNHEY, CDR2 SVGAGI, per germline. DNA for the CDR3: TGTGCCAGCAGTTATTACAGTCCCTCCTACAATGAGCAGTTCTTC. Translation: CASSYYSPSYNEQFF.

Details on this clonotype: Just one base apart from a much larger clone, this may be a read error. This CDR3 reads CVWSVRKPGIIRLGEQYF. The DNA for the CDR3 is TGTGTCTGGAGTGTAAGGAAGCCGGGGATAATTAGACTGGGGGAGCAGTACTTC. V usage is TRBV30 and J usage is TRBJ2-7, with TRBD2 as a possible D gene (5 bases). The CDR3 totals 18 residues. Germline V lookup: CDR1 GTSNPN, CDR2 SVGIG (reference sequence).

Notes on this clonotype: A much larger clone is a single base away; this may be a read error. The V gene is TRBV11-2, the J gene TRBJ2-5; D call uncertain. The CDR3 spans 14 residues. V lost 5 bases and J lost 2, with 12 bases in between. The germline V gene encodes CDR1 SGHAT and CDR2 FQNNGV. The CDR3 protein is CASSLGYRQETQYF. The CDR3 DNA is TGTGCCAGCAGCCTAGGCTACAGACAAGAGACCCAGTACTTC.

This clonotype was picked up many times. J is TRBJ2-5 and V is TRBV7-8; tentative D call: TRBD2 (5 bases). Trimming took 2 bases from V and 5 from J, leaving 12 bases between them. CDR1 is SGHVS, CDR2 FQNEAQ, per germline. The CDR3 is 14 amino acids. DNA for the CDR3: TGTGCCAGCAGCTTATTCCTAGCCCGGGAGACCCAGTACTTC. It codes for CASSLFLARETQYF.

This clonotype occurred many times. This chain uses TRBV27 with TRBJ1-6; tentatively, D is TRBD1 (6 bases). Germline V gene sequence: CDR1 MNHEY, CDR2 SMNVEV (reference sequence). The CDR3 covers 14 residues. The V end lost 4 bases, the J end lost 10 bases, and 14 bases lay between the germline ends. For the CDR3, the DNA is TGTGCCAGCAGTTCCCCGACAGGACGGTCACCCCTCCACTTT. Its translation: CASSSPTGRSPLHF.

This clonotype was detected ten times or more. The chain carries TRBV20-1 and TRBJ2-1; TRBD1 might be the D (5 bases). CDR1 and CDR2 from the germline V gene are DFQATT and SNEGSKA (reference sequence). The CDR3 sequence is 12 residues long. The V gene lost 6 bases and the J gene lost 7 bases, with 13 bases spanning the gap. The chain's CDR3 is CSADDRLNEQFF. CDR3 coding DNA: TGCAGTGCCGACGACAGACTGAATGAGCAGTTCTTC.

The rearrangement uses TRBV19 and TRBJ2-1; the D is unclear. V lost 3 bases, J lost 1 base, and 10 bases lay in between. The CDR3 loop spans 15 amino acids. Germline assignment: CDR1 LNHDA and CDR2 SQIVND (reference sequence). CDR3 loop: CASSINSASYNEQFF. The CDR3 DNA reads as TGTGCCAGTAGTATTAACAGCGCTTCCTACAATGAGCAGTTCTTC. Combining the CDR3 with reference TRBV19 and TRBJ2-1 gives the whole variable domain DGGITQSPKYLFRKEGQNVTLSCEQNLNHDAMYWYRQDPGQGLRLIYYSQIVNDFQKGDIAEGYSVSREKKESFPLTVTSAQKNPTAFYLCASSINSASYNEQFFGPGTRLTVL.

This clonotype was counted many times. In DNA form, the CDR3 reads TGTGCCAGCAGTGAGGGGACAGCCCCATCCTACGAGCAGTACTTC. Its translation: CASSEGTAPSYEQYF. The chain joins TRBV6-1 to TRBJ2-7; 7 bases are shared with TRBD1. Germline CDR1 is MNHNS and CDR2 is SASEGT. The V gene end was trimmed by 3 bases and the J gene end by 1 base; junction bases not matched to a gene: 6. The CDR3 is made up of 15 amino acids.

There are many counts of this clonotype. The chain combines TRBV30 with TRBJ1-4, with D perhaps TRBD1 (6 bases). Looked up from germline, CDR1 is GTSNPN and CDR2 is SVGIG (reference sequence). The V and J ends lost 0 bases and 4 bases respectively, with 9 bases between them. The CDR3 runs 14 residues. CDR3 in amino acids: CAWSVGGDNEKLFF. In DNA form, the CDR3 reads TGTGCCTGGAGTGTAGGGGGGGATAATGAAAAACTGTTTTTT.

This clonotype was recorded at least ten times. This chain uses TRBV20-1 with TRBJ2-5, with D tentatively TRBD2 (5 bases). The CDR3 runs to 16 residues. The germline gives CDR1 DFQATT, CDR2 SNEGSKA (reference sequence). The V and J ends lost 2 bases and 2 bases respectively, with 18 bases between them. The CDR3 DNA sequence: TGCAGTGCTAGACCGGGTCTAGCCTTAATTCAAGAGACCCAGTACTTC. It yields the protein CSARPGLALIQETQYF.

This clonotype came up many times. The CDR3 loop reads CSVLVGSSYEQYF. The CDR3 DNA reads as TGCAGCGTTCTCGTGGGGAGCTCCTACGAGCAGTACTTC. This chain joins TRBV29-1 and TRBJ2-7, with D possibly TRBD2 on 5 matching bases. The CDR3 loop spans 13 amino acids. Trimming removed 5 bases at V and 0 bases at J, with 11 bases between. Germline V gene sequence: CDR1 SQVTM, CDR2 ANQGSEA.

Many counts were recorded for this clonotype. V gene TRBV2 combines with J gene TRBJ2-1; no clear D gene. Germline lookup yields CDR1 SNHLY and CDR2 FYNNEI. Trimming removed 3 bases from V and 3 bases from J, with 6 bases in between. The CDR3 contains 13 residues. In DNA, the CDR3 is TGTGCCAGCAGTGATAAACACTACAATGAGCAGTTCTTC. As protein: CASSDKHYNEQFF.